These T cell receptor beta chains were read from a single sample in a study of T cell responses to AZD1222 COVID-19 vaccine. The method was immunoSEQ multiplex PCR; TCRdb's version includes in-frame clones alone and lacks a portion of them. The sample consists of about 140,000 clones, about 92% of them appearing once. The sample in question was peripheral blood, obtained 28 days after the second AZD1222 dose. The receptors originated from an adult who received the AZD1222 COVID-19 vaccine. Each CDR3 is given without its conserved first and last residue. Fields, in order: CDR3 protein, clone size, V gene. Rows give clone size only sometimes, using once, few, many, or a class for an expanded clone.

ATSDPAGPQETQY . TRBV24-1
ASSPYRSRDEQY . TRBV11-1
ASTRGGTGFTYEQY . TRBV28
ASSLHSGPNTEAF . TRBV7-2
ASTKHSSNQPQH . TRBV28
ASSLVQGANTGELF . TRBV28
ASSRTGTANQPQH . TRBV6-5
ASSQAPQETQY . TRBV27
ASSESSSGRLEQF . TRBV6-1
ASSQGPSGEQY . TRBV28
ASSPTGFGGSQPQH . TRBV4-2
ASSLRLAVNNEQF . TRBV5-6
ASSLVNYNEQF . TRBV12-3/TRBV12-4
AIAGTANTGELF . TRBV10-3
ATSSRTSGTDTQY . TRBV15
ASSPTRGLSGANVLT . TRBV9
ASIKPGRGTYEQY . TRBV6-5
AWTHRTDSPLH . TRBV30
ASSPRTGSGNTIY . TRBV7-2
ASKPGQGSPLH . TRBV2
ASNYGWGASNQPQH . TRBV6-2/TRBV6-3
ASSWNTGELF . TRBV7-9
ASSHRIRVYSNQPQH . TRBV5-1
ASSIRGPYEQY . TRBV27
ASSLARVDTEAF few TRBV5-1
ASTRGRAAYNEQF . TRBV9
ASRLSGNQPQH once TRBV6-5
ASNPGRINSPLH . TRBV7-2
ASSYGVTQPQH . TRBV6-5
SADSGGGTDTQY . TRBV29-1
ASSFTFDRAEAF . TRBV27